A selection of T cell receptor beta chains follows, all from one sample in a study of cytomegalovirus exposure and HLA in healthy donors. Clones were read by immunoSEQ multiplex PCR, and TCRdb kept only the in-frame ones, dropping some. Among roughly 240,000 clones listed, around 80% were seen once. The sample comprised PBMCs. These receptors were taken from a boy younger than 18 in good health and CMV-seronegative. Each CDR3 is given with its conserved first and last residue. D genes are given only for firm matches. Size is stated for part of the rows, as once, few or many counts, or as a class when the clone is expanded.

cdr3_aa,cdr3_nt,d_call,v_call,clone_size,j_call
CASANSGEHNEQFF,TGTGCCAGCGCAAATAGCGGGGAACACAATGAGCAGTTCTTC,TRBD2,TRBV6-6,once,TRBJ2-1
CAIRPGTGLGLPGLTNYGYTF,TGTGCCATCAGACCCGGGACAGGGTTGGGGTTACCTGGGCTAACTAACTATGGCTACACCTTC,TRBD1,TRBV10-3,.,TRBJ1-2
CASSESGVGGGVTDTQYF,TGTGCCAGCAGCGAAAGCGGGGTAGGCGGGGGGGTAACAGATACGCAGTATTTT,TRBD2,TRBV7-3,once,TRBJ2-3
CASSHDSGGAGGYTF,TGTGCCAGCAGCCACGATAGCGGCGGGGCTGGTGGCTACACCTTC,.,TRBV7-9,.,TRBJ1-2
CATSLDRGNYNEQFF,TGTGCCACCAGCCTAGACAGGGGAAATTACAATGAGCAGTTCTTC,TRBD1,TRBV15,few,TRBJ2-1
CASSGGGTDTQYF,TGCGCCAGCTCAGGGGGTGGCACAGATACGCAGTATTTT,TRBD1,TRBV5-1,.,TRBJ2-3
CASSSARQGSYEQYF,TGCGCCAGCAGTTCGGCGAGACAGGGATCCTACGAGCAGTACTTC,TRBD1,TRBV10-2,.,TRBJ2-7
CASSPTGGLGYTF,TGTGCCAGCAGCCCGACAGGGGGGCTAGGCTACACCTTC,TRBD1,TRBV27,.,TRBJ1-2
CASSAGQGGAYEQYF,TGTGCCAGCAGCGCTGGACAGGGGGGCGCCTACGAGCAGTACTTC,TRBD1,TRBV7-9,.,TRBJ2-7
CASSTTGGVTEAFF,TGCGCCAGCAGCACCACAGGGGGCGTCACTGAAGCTTTCTTT,TRBD1,TRBV5-1,.,TRBJ1-1
CAISGGRFEETQYF,TGTGCCATCAGTGGCGGGAGGTTCGAGGAGACCCAGTACTTC,TRBD2,TRBV10-3,.,TRBJ2-5
CAWSVPRTSFTDTQYF,TGTGCCTGGAGTGTACCTAGGACTAGCTTCACAGATACGCAGTATTTT,TRBD2,TRBV30,few,TRBJ2-3
CASSLQGREETQYF,TGCGCCAGCAGCTTGCAGGGGCGGGAAGAGACCCAGTACTTC,.,TRBV5-1,.,TRBJ2-5
CASRGTGWAPEAFF,TGTGCCAGTAGGGGGACAGGGTGGGCACCTGAAGCTTTCTTT,TRBD1,TRBV19,.,TRBJ1-1
CASSWQGPNTIYF,TGTGCCAGTAGTTGGCAGGGTCCGAACACCATATATTTT,.,TRBV19,.,TRBJ1-3
CASSQGGADTEAFF,TGCGCCAGCAGCCAAGGGGGCGCGGACACTGAAGCTTTCTTT,.,TRBV4-1,.,TRBJ1-1
CASLDRGRCEAFF,TGTGCCAGCTTAGACAGGGGCCGGTGCGAAGCTTTCTTT,.,TRBV21-1,.,TRBJ1-1
CASSVGTSGMTDTQYF,TGTGCCAGCAGCGTGGGGACTAGCGGGATGACAGATACGCAGTATTTT,TRBD2,TRBV9,.,TRBJ2-3
CASSGTGDNQPQHF,TGTGCCAGTAGTGGGACAGGGGACAATCAGCCCCAGCATTTT,TRBD1,TRBV19,.,TRBJ1-5
CASSLGGQNYGYTF,TGTGCCAGCAGCTTAGGAGGACAGAACTATGGCTACACCTTC,.,TRBV7-2,.,TRBJ1-2
CASSAETGFEPQHF,TGTGCCAGCAGCGCCGAGACAGGTTTTGAGCCCCAGCATTTT,.,TRBV5-5,.,TRBJ1-5
CASSKPNTEAFF,TGTGCCAGTAGTAAGCCTAACACTGAAGCTTTCTTT,.,TRBV19,.,TRBJ1-1
CAWSVFVLEETQYF,TGTGCCTGGAGTGTTTTCGTCTTGGAGGAGACCCAGTACTTC,.,TRBV30,.,TRBJ2-5
CASNRDLDYGYTF,TGTGCCAGCAACAGGGACCTCGACTATGGCTACACCTTC,.,TRBV7-9,.,TRBJ1-2
CASRPRAGANVLTF,TGTGCCAGCAGACCACGGGCTGGGGCCAACGTCCTGACTTTC,.,TRBV6-6,once,TRBJ2-6
CASSAGTGGIEQYF,TGTGCCAGCAGCGCCGGGACAGGGGGTATCGAGCAGTACTTC,TRBD1,TRBV9,.,TRBJ2-7
CASSTQAGGPGDTQYF,TGCGCCAGCAGCACTCAAGCGGGAGGGCCTGGAGATACGCAGTATTTT,TRBD2,TRBV5-1,.,TRBJ2-3
CASSAGLAAYEQYF,TGTGCCAGCAGCGCCGGACTAGCGGCCTACGAGCAGTACTTC,TRBD2,TRBV7-2,.,TRBJ2-7
CASSLGRTGGGETQYF,TGTGCCAGCAGCTTAGGGCGGACAGGGGGCGGAGAGACCCAGTACTTC,TRBD1,TRBV11-1,few,TRBJ2-5
CASSTGTRSSPQHF,TGTGCCAGCAGTACCGGGACACGGTCCTCTCCCCAGCATTTT,.,TRBV6-1,.,TRBJ1-5
CASSWGLGQKGKYEQYF,TGCGCCAGCAGCTGGGGACTCGGGCAGAAGGGTAAATACGAGCAGTACTTC,.,TRBV5-1,.,TRBJ2-7
CASSLTGPKEQYF,TGCGCCAGCAGCTTAACAGGGCCGAAGGAGCAGTACTTC,.,TRBV5-1,.,TRBJ2-7
CASSLGTGRDYGYTF,TGTGCCAGCAGCTTAGGGACAGGGCGTGACTATGGCTACACCTTC,TRBD1,TRBV7-6,.,TRBJ1-2
CAWSVGGFYGYTF,TGTGCCTGGAGTGTAGGAGGGTTTTATGGCTACACCTTC,.,TRBV30,.,TRBJ1-2
CASSLITGSTDTQYF,TGTGCCAGCAGCTTGATAACCGGTAGCACAGATACGCAGTATTTT,.,TRBV11-2,.,TRBJ2-3
CASSSQNPFVGYEQYF,TGTGCCAGCAGTTCCCAAAACCCCTTCGTCGGGTACGAGCAGTACTTC,.,TRBV27,.,TRBJ2-7
CAWRTKGQLNTEAFF,TGTGCCTGGCGAACTAAAGGACAGCTGAACACTGAAGCTTTCTTT,.,TRBV30,.,TRBJ1-1
CASTLSPLRANTEAFF,TGCGCCAGCACCCTCTCCCCTTTGAGGGCTAACACTGAAGCTTTCTTT,.,TRBV4-1,few,TRBJ1-1
CASSLGTSGSGEQYF,TGTGCCAGCAGCTTAGGCACTAGCGGGAGCGGGGAGCAGTACTTC,TRBD2,TRBV7-6,.,TRBJ2-5
CASSPGLAPNEQFF,TGCGCCAGCAGCCCAGGACTAGCCCCCAATGAGCAGTTCTTC,TRBD2,TRBV4-1,.,TRBJ2-1
CASKRPGAGNTIYF,TGTGCCAGCAAGCGTCCAGGGGCTGGAAACACCATATATTTT,.,TRBV6-5,.,TRBJ1-3
CASGQGADAETQYF,TGTGCCAGTGGACAGGGGGCGGACGCGGAGACCCAGTACTTC,TRBD1,TRBV5-4,.,TRBJ2-5